Sequencing of this T cell receptor beta chain was carried out in a study of PD-1 blockade in classical Hodgkin lymphoma. This CDR3 has 14 residues. Germline-derived CDR1 and CDR2 are SGDLS and YYNGEE. Trimming stripped 4 bases from V and 2 bases from J, with 12 bases between. Libraries were prepared by immunoSEQ multiplex PCR; TCRdb keeps only in-frame clonotypes and omits some of them. The data show roughly 96,000 clones, 90% to 95% seen once. The time point was: cycle 4 day 1 (C4D1), after around six weeks of nivolumab. Each patient relapsed following autologous stem cell transplantation, and prior brentuximab vedotin exposure differed.

This clonotype originated in a human donor with classical Hodgkin lymphoma. This specimen consisted of peripheral blood mononuclear cells (PBMCs), obtained before the fourth cycle of nivolumab. This sequence joins TRBV9 and TRBJ1-1; D is unresolved. The CDR3 nucleotides read TGTGCCAGCAGCCCCCGTTTCGGTAACACTGAAGCTTTCTTT. This gives the protein CASSPRFGNTEAFF.